The clone carrying this TCR beta chain appeared a few times. The data were taken from a study of response to subunit inactivated influenza vaccine. Looked up from germline, CDR1 is SEHNR and CDR2 is FQNEAQ (reference sequence). The CDR3 runs 13 residues. V dropped 3 bases and J dropped 4 bases, with 8 bases sitting between them. One entry per CDR3 protein, called by TCRdb with MiXCR from the RT-PCR reads. The repertoire holds around 570,000 distinct CDR3 sequences, approximately 10% seen once, with approximately 11% in the top ten. The same sample was also studied in work on T cells expressing NK-cell markers. From that report: 5'RACE template switching with UMIs generated TCR beta cDNA. One of the eight sequenced donors was seronegative, whereas the other seven were HCMV-seropositive. About six donors showed dominant NKG2C+ clonotypes comprising about 1.0-7.5% of their CD8+ T cells. Four of the donors also had these clonotypes leading their CD3+CD56-NKG2C+ fraction. Clones of NKG2C+ T cells that had expanded were of unclear HCMV specificity.

The chain carries TRBV7-9 and TRBJ2-3; no clear D gene. This specimen was PBMCs from blood, taken on the day of vaccination. The sequence was collected from a man in his forties or fifties who received an inactivated influenza vaccine. CDR3 loop: CASSFSLSDTQYF. CDR3 bases: TGTGCCAGCAGCTTTTCTCTTTCAGATACGCAGTATTTT. Using reference TRBV7-9 and TRBJ2-3 for the parts outside the CDR3, the full variable domain is DTGVSQNPRHKITKRGQNVTFRCDPISEHNRLYWYRQTLGQGPEFLTYFQNEAQLEKSRLLSDRFSAERPKGSFSTLEIQRTEQGDSAMYLCASSFSLSDTQYFGPGTRLTVL.